This is a list of T cell receptor beta chains from one sample in a study of blood T cell repertoires in COVID-19. Generated by immunoSEQ multiplex PCR, the TCRdb table keeps only in-frame clones and is missing some. The sample holds roughly 230,000 clones, about 84% seen once. Material for sequencing was peripheral blood. These receptors were obtained from an elderly woman with acute or convalescent COVID-19. CDR3s include the opening cysteine and the closing phenylalanine or tryptophan. The D gene is left open where the match is weak. Clone size is given for some rows only: seen once, a few or many times, or a class if the clone is expanded.

d_call: -
v_call: TRBV28
j_call: TRBJ1-5
clone_size: once
cdr3_nt: TGTGCCAGCCGCCCCGGAGGGAGCAATCAGCCCCAGCATTTT
cdr3_aa: CASRPGGSNQPQHF

d_call: -
v_call: TRBV12-3/TRBV12-4
j_call: TRBJ1-5
clone_size: -
cdr3_nt: TGTGCCAGCAGAGGAGACAGACAGCCCCAGCATTTT
cdr3_aa: CASRGDRQPQHF

d_call: -
v_call: TRBV21-1
j_call: TRBJ2-1
clone_size: -
cdr3_nt: TGTGCCAGCACCCGGGGGTGGATTGAGCAGTTCTTC
cdr3_aa: CASTRGWIEQFF

d_call: -
v_call: TRBV27
j_call: TRBJ2-5
clone_size: -
cdr3_nt: TGTGCCAGCAGTTTATCCCAGATAGCAAGCGGGCAAGAGACCCAGTACTTC
cdr3_aa: CASSLSQIASGQETQYF

d_call: -
v_call: TRBV27
j_call: TRBJ1-6
clone_size: -
cdr3_nt: TGTGCCAGCAGTTCACTCTTCAATTCACCCCTCCACTTT
cdr3_aa: CASSSLFNSPLHF

d_call: -
v_call: TRBV27
j_call: TRBJ1-2
clone_size: -
cdr3_nt: TGTGCCAGCAGTCCTCGAACGGGCTATGGCTACACCTTC
cdr3_aa: CASSPRTGYGYTF

d_call: TRBD1
v_call: TRBV6-5
j_call: TRBJ1-2
clone_size: -
cdr3_nt: TGTGCCAGCAGAAGGACAGGGGACTATGGCTACACCTTC
cdr3_aa: CASRRTGDYGYTF

d_call: TRBD1
v_call: TRBV5-1
j_call: TRBJ1-1
clone_size: -
cdr3_nt: TGCGCCAGCAGCTCTGACAGGGGCGGCACGGAGACTGAAGCTTTCTTT
cdr3_aa: CASSSDRGGTETEAFF

d_call: -
v_call: TRBV5-6
j_call: TRBJ2-1
clone_size: -
cdr3_nt: TGTGCCAGCAGCCGGGACTTGTCCCTTAATGAGCAGTTCTTC
cdr3_aa: CASSRDLSLNEQFF

d_call: -
v_call: TRBV11-2
j_call: TRBJ1-4
clone_size: -
cdr3_nt: TGTGCCAGCAGCCGTATTTCGGGGGGAATTAATGAAAAACTGTTTTTT
cdr3_aa: CASSRISGGINEKLFF

d_call: -
v_call: TRBV5-4
j_call: TRBJ2-7
clone_size: -
cdr3_nt: TGTGCCAGCAGCTTCTTAGCAGATCCTTCTTACGAGCAGTACTTC
cdr3_aa: CASSFLADPSYEQYF

d_call: TRBD1
v_call: TRBV18
j_call: TRBJ1-2
clone_size: -
cdr3_nt: TGTGCCAGCTCACCACTCTCAGGGGGCAACTACTATGGCTACACCTTC
cdr3_aa: CASSPLSGGNYYGYTF

d_call: -
v_call: TRBV19
j_call: TRBJ1-4
clone_size: -
cdr3_nt: TGTGCCAGTAGTATTGCGACATCAACTAATGAAAAACTGTTTTTT
cdr3_aa: CASSIATSTNEKLFF

d_call: -
v_call: TRBV3-1/TRBV3-2
j_call: TRBJ1-1
clone_size: -
cdr3_nt: TGTGCCAGCAGCCATACCGGGACAAGGCGGACTGTGAAAGCTTTCTTT
cdr3_aa: CASSHTGTRRTVKAFF

d_call: -
v_call: TRBV5-1
j_call: TRBJ2-5
clone_size: -
cdr3_nt: TGCGCCAGCAAGCTTGGAGTCCAAGAGACCCAGTACTTC
cdr3_aa: CASKLGVQETQYF

d_call: TRBD2
v_call: TRBV29-1
j_call: TRBJ2-1
clone_size: -
cdr3_nt: TGCAGCGTTAGGGTAGTAGCGGGAGGGAGGGAGTTCTTC
cdr3_aa: CSVRVVAGGREFF

d_call: TRBD1
v_call: TRBV19
j_call: TRBJ1-2
clone_size: -
cdr3_nt: TGTGCCAGTAGTATAGGCCGGGACAGGGGCTTTTATAACTATGGCTACACCTTC
cdr3_aa: CASSIGRDRGFYNYGYTF

d_call: TRBD2
v_call: TRBV6-1
j_call: TRBJ2-2
clone_size: -
cdr3_nt: TGTGCCAGCAGTGAAGCTGTGGGACTAGCTTCTCGAAAAAGGACCGGGGAGCTGTTTTTT
cdr3_aa: CASSEAVGLASRKRTGELFF

d_call: TRBD1
v_call: TRBV9
j_call: TRBJ2-5
clone_size: -
cdr3_nt: TGTGCCAGCAGCGTAACGGGACAGACCGCCCCGTACTTC
cdr3_aa: CASSVTGQTAPYF

d_call: -
v_call: TRBV9
j_call: TRBJ2-1
clone_size: -
cdr3_nt: TGTGCCAGCAGTCCTATTAGCGCCACCTACAATGAGCAGTTCTTC
cdr3_aa: CASSPISATYNEQFF

d_call: -
v_call: TRBV28
j_call: TRBJ2-7
clone_size: -
cdr3_nt: TGTGCCAGCAGCCGATCGGGACAATGGGTCGAGCAGTACTTC
cdr3_aa: CASSRSGQWVEQYF

d_call: -
v_call: TRBV12-3/TRBV12-4
j_call: TRBJ1-6
clone_size: few
cdr3_nt: TGTGCCAGCAGTTTAGGGCGACGGGCCCTCCACTTT
cdr3_aa: CASSLGRRALHF

d_call: -
v_call: TRBV12-3/TRBV12-4
j_call: TRBJ1-5
clone_size: -
cdr3_nt: TGTGCCAGCAGTTTGGCAGGGTTTCAGCCCCAGCATTTT
cdr3_aa: CASSLAGFQPQHF